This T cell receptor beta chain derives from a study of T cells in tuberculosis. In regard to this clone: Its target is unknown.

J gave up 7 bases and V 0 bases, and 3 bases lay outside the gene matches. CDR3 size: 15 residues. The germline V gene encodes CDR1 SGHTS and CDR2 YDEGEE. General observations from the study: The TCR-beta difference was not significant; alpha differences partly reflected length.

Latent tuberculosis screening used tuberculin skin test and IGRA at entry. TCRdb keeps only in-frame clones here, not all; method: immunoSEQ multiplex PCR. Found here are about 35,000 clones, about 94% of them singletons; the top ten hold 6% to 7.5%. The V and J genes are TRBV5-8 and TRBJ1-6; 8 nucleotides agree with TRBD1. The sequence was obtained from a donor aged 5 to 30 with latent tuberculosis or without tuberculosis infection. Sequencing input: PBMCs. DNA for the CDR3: TGTGCCAGCAGCTTGGCAGGGGGCAGGAATTCACCCCTCCACTTT. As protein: CASSLAGGRNSPLHF.